This passage covers 20 T cell receptor beta chains from one sample sequenced in a study of T cells in Graves' hyperthyroidism and ophthalmopathy. TCR beta CDR3 sequences were amplified from RNA transcripts. The HTBI set primed first-round TCR CDR3 RT-PCR. TCRdb fed the multiplex PCR reads into MiXCR, producing one record per CDR3 protein. The data hold 550,000 to 800,000 distinct CDR3 sequences, with roughly 17% observed a single time. Sequencing input: blood. All receptors derive from a man in his fifties or sixties with Graves' hyperthyroidism.

This clonotype was observed many times. The V gene is TRBV2, the J gene TRBJ1-5; D uncertain. Trimming removed 4 bases from V and 1 base from J, with 14 bases in between. The CDR3 runs 16 residues. CDR1 SNHLY and CDR2 FYNNEI come from the germline V gene. This CDR3 is CASSGDSGLSNQPQHF. The CDR3 coding sequence is TGTGCCAGCAGTGGCGACTCCGGACTGAGCAATCAGCCCCAGCATTTT.

At least ten counts were recorded for this clonotype. The chain uses TRBV30 and TRBJ1-2; the D is unclear. In germline, CDR1 is GTSNPN, CDR2 SVGIG (reference sequence). V gave up 0 bases and J gave up 7 bases, with 6 bases separating them. The CDR3 covers 11 residues. Here the CDR3 reads CAWSVGGGYTF. CDR3 bases: TGTGCCTGGAGTGTAGGTGGTGGCTACACCTTC.

This clonotype was seen ten or more times. The chain uses TRBV6-1 and TRBJ2-5, with D possibly TRBD2 on 7 matching bases. Germline CDR1 reads MNHNS; CDR2 reads SASEGT. CDR3 size: 16 residues. Trimming left V 6 bases short and J 5 bases short, with 22 bases between. For the CDR3, the DNA is TGTGCCAGCAGCCGGACTGACGGGGGGCGACTGGAGACCCAGTACTTC. Residues: CASSRTDGGRLETQYF.

In its sample, this clonotype was seen a few times. The chain combines TRBV7-2 with TRBJ2-3; D ambiguous. The CDR3 is 15 residues long. Trimming left V 1 base short and J 2 bases short, with 10 bases between. Germline V gene data show CDR1 as SGHTA and CDR2 as FQGNSA. This chain's CDR3 is CASSLVWDYTDTQYF. CDR3 nucleotides: TGTGCCAGCAGCTTAGTTTGGGATTACACAGATACGCAGTATTTT.

This clonotype was observed many times. The V gene is TRBV7-2, the J gene TRBJ2-1; 7 nucleotides agree with TRBD1. J was trimmed by 1 base and V by 0 bases; bases with no gene match: 0. Germline lookup yields CDR1 SGHTA and CDR2 FQGNSA. The CDR3 runs 15 residues. Written as DNA, the CDR3 is TGTGCCAGCAGCTTAGCCAGGGGGTCCTACAATGAGCAGTTCTTC. It codes for CASSLARGSYNEQFF.

This clonotype was detected ten times or more. The chain uses TRBV10-3 and TRBJ2-7, with D perhaps given as TRBD1 or TRBD2 (6 bases each). The germline V gene encodes CDR1 ENHRY and CDR2 SYGVKD. V was cut by 4 bases and J by 2 bases, with 9 bases left in between. CDR3 length: 13 residues. CDR3 sequence: CAISAGGPYEQYF. CDR3 nucleotide sequence: TGTGCCATCAGTGCTGGGGGGCCCTACGAGCAGTACTTC.

In this sample, this clonotype turned up many times. V is TRBV11-2 and J is TRBJ2-2; D might be TRBD1 (6 bases). This CDR3 spans 15 amino acids. Germline CDR1 is SGHAT and CDR2 is FQNNGV. Trimming stripped 5 bases from V and 3 bases from J, with 13 bases between. CDR3 amino acids: CASSQTGPYTGELFF. CDR3 DNA: TGTGCCAGCAGCCAAACAGGGCCGTACACCGGGGAGCTGTTTTTT.

The V call is TRBV7-2, the J call TRBJ2-7, with D maybe TRBD2 (5 bases). The V and J ends lost 6 bases and 5 bases respectively, with 17 bases between them. Germline V lookup: CDR1 SGHTA, CDR2 FQGNSA. The CDR3 covers 14 residues. This CDR3 reads CASSVLAGPHEQYF. Written as DNA, the CDR3 is TGTGCCAGCAGTGTTCTAGCAGGCCCCCACGAGCAGTACTTC.

This clonotype was seen a few times. This chain uses TRBV5-1 with TRBJ2-2; D unclear. Deletions cut 4 bases from V and 4 bases from J, with 14 bases between. The CDR3 extends over 15 amino acids. The germline V gene encodes CDR1 SGHRS and CDR2 YFSETQ. DNA of the CDR3: TGCGCCAGCAGCGGCGGAGTCACTTCCACCGGGGAGCTGTTTTTT. Encoded protein: CASSGGVTSTGELFF.

In the case of this clonotype: This may be a read error: a much more frequent sequence differs by one nucleotide. The chain couples TRBV3-1 to TRBJ2-1; a weak D match, TRBD2 (5 bases). CDR1 LGHDT and CDR2 YNNKEL come from the germline V gene (reference sequence). The CDR3 runs 14 residues. The CDR3 coding sequence is TGTGCCTGCAGCCAAGATTCCGGGAACAATGAGCAGTTCTTC. Its translation is CACSQDSGNNEQFF.

In its sample, this clonotype was seen many times. The rearrangement joins TRBV30 to TRBJ1-6; 8 bases match TRBD1. After removal of 0 bases from V and 10 bases from J, the junction contained 5 bases not matched to a gene. Germline V gene data show CDR1 as GTSNPN and CDR2 as SVGIG (reference sequence). The CDR3 is 14 residues long. The CDR3 sequence is CAWSVQGVGSPLHF. The CDR3 DNA sequence: TGTGCCTGGAGTGTACAGGGGGTGGGGTCACCCCTCCACTTT.

This clonotype showed up many times. This chain links TRBV28 with TRBJ1-4, with 7 bases that match TRBD1. Germline lookup yields CDR1 MDHEN and CDR2 SYDVKM. Germline trimming cut 6 bases from V and 8 bases from J; bases unmatched to any gene: 12. This CDR3 comprises 15 residues. In DNA, the CDR3 is TGTGCCAGCAGCGACGGACAGGCGGGAAACGAAAAACTGTTTTTT. It specifies CASSDGQAGNEKLFF.

Many counts were recorded for this clonotype. The V and J genes are TRBV27 and TRBJ2-7; 12 bases are shared with TRBD2. The CDR3 extends over 14 amino acids. V was clipped by 5 bases and J by 4 bases; unmatched bases: 3. Germline CDR1 and CDR2: MNHEY and SMNVEV (reference sequence). The CDR3 bases are TGTGCCAGCAGTCTGACTAGCGGGAGTTACGAGCAGTACTTC. This encodes CASSLTSGSYEQYF.

At least ten counts were recorded for this clonotype. The chain employs TRBV14 and TRBJ1-6, with TRBD1 matching 8 bases. The trim removed 5 bases at V and 6 bases at J, leaving 6 bases unmatched. The CDR3 sequence is 15 residues long. Germline V gene lookup returns CDR1 SGHDN and CDR2 FVKESK. The CDR3: CASSYQGAPNSPLHF. CDR3 nucleotides: TGTGCCAGCAGCTACCAGGGGGCGCCTAATTCACCCCTCCACTTT.

This clonotype appeared a few times. This sequence joins TRBV28 and TRBJ1-2; 11 bases map to TRBD1. This CDR3 is built from 14 residues. The V and J ends lost 4 bases and 7 bases, in that order; junction bases with no gene match: 5. Germline assignment: CDR1 MDHEN and CDR2 SYDVKM. DNA for the CDR3: TGTGCCAGCAGTTCCCCCGGACAGGGGGCTGGCTACACCTTC. Residues: CASSSPGQGAGYTF.

This clonotype was counted many times. The genes are TRBV10-3 and TRBJ2-7; D call uncertain. The CDR3 totals 16 residues. Trimming left V 3 bases short and J 0 bases short, with 15 bases between. The germline V gene has CDR1 ENHRY and CDR2 SYGVKD. The CDR3 loop reads CAISDRVSVTSYEQYF. CDR3 DNA sequence: TGTGCCATCAGTGACCGCGTCTCGGTGACCTCCTACGAGCAGTACTTC.

The chain carries TRBV20-1 and TRBJ2-5; 10 bases line up with TRBD2. CDR3 length: 16 residues. V lost 4 bases and J lost 4; bases outside the gene matches: 12. Germline assignment: CDR1 DFQATT and CDR2 SNEGSKA (reference sequence). The CDR3 region is CSAKAPSSGSGETQYF. CDR3 DNA: TGCAGTGCTAAGGCCCCGTCTAGCGGGAGTGGAGAGACCCAGTACTTC.

A note on this clonotype: The junction departs from the called germline gene at one end, perhaps through a read error. V usage is TRBV18 and J usage is TRBJ1-3; 8 bases are a match to TRBD1. The CDR3 is made up of 14 amino acids. The V gene's germline CDR1 is KGHSH and CDR2 LQKENI. This CDR3 is CASSPDRARNTIYF. The DNA of the CDR3 is TGTGCCAGCTCACCGGACAGGGCTCGAAACACCATATATTTC.

This chain uses TRBV28 with TRBJ2-5; 9 nucleotides match TRBD2. V shed 10 bases, J shed 1 base, and the junction held 10 bases outside the gene matches. This CDR3 is 15 amino acids long. Germline V gives CDR1 MDHEN, CDR2 SYDVKM. DNA for the CDR3: TGTGCCACCTACGCTAGCGGGATCGCCCAAGAGACCCAGTACTTC. As protein: CATYASGIAQETQYF.

As regards this clonotype: This could be a read error, since a much larger clone is one nucleotide away. The V and J genes are TRBV20-1 and TRBJ2-3, with D perhaps TRBD2 (6 bases). The germline gives CDR1 DFQATT, CDR2 SNEGSKA (reference sequence). V was trimmed by 1 base and J by 0 bases, leaving 8 bases between them. This CDR3 comprises 14 residues. The CDR3 protein is CSARVGTSTDTQYF. In DNA, the CDR3 is TGCAGTGCTAGAGTCGGGACTAGCACAGATACGCAGTATTTT.